Below, 26 T cell receptor beta chains from the same sample are listed, as sequenced in a study of cytomegalovirus exposure and HLA in healthy donors. Vbeta (60) and Jbeta (13) primers were used in the PCR. This table comes from immunoSEQ multiplex PCR, and its TCRdb copy is limited to in-frame clones, with some not included. The listing contains 35,000 to 45,000 clones. Sequencing input: PBMCs. The origin of the receptors is a human donor in good health.

The chain is built from TRBV9 and TRBJ2-1; TRBD2 is a possible D gene (6 bases). The V end was cut by 0 bases, the J end by 7 bases, with 17 bases between. Per germline, CDR1 SGDLS and CDR2 YYNGEE. The CDR3 contains 16 residues. The CDR3 protein is CASSVGGERFRNEQFF. The CDR3 DNA sequence: TGTGCCAGCAGCGTAGGCGGGGAAAGGTTTCGAAATGAGCAGTTCTTC.

CDR3 sequence reads: CASSLTPRGARAYEQYF. The CDR3, as DNA: TGTGCCAGCAGCTTAACCCCCAGGGGGGCTCGCGCCTACGAGCAGTACTTC. The V gene is TRBV7-6, the J gene TRBJ2-5; D perhaps matches TRBD1 (7 bases). The J call could be wrong; TRBJ2-7 is a better fit for the DNA end. Germline loops: CDR1 SGHVS, CDR2 FNYEAQ. The CDR3 has 17 amino acids.

The rearrangement joins TRBV9 to TRBJ1-4, with a possible D match to TRBD1 (5 bases). The germline V and J ends were trimmed by 4 bases and 1 base, with 11 bases remaining between them. There are 15 residues in the CDR3. Looked up from germline, CDR1 is SGDLS and CDR2 is YYNGEE. CDR3 loop: CASSPSGVTNEKLFF. Written as DNA, the CDR3 is TGTGCCAGCAGCCCCTCGGGGGTAACTAATGAAAAACTGTTTTTT.

The chain employs TRBV10-2 and TRBJ2-1, with D perhaps matching TRBD2 (6 bases). The CDR3 totals 15 residues. Trimming pared 3 bases from V and 7 bases from J, leaving 16 bases between. Looked up from germline, CDR1 is WSHSY and CDR2 is SAAADI. For the CDR3, the DNA is TGCGCCAGCAGTGAAAGGCTAGCGAGTCGAAATGAGCAGTTCTTC. This translates into CASSERLASRNEQFF.

CDR3 loop: CASSLDAGAGTGELFF. CDR3 in DNA: TGTGCCAGCAGCTTAGACGCGGGGGCGGGCACCGGGGAGCTGTTTTTT. This chain links TRBV7-6 with TRBJ2-2, with D possibly matching TRBD2 (7 bases). The CDR3 is made up of 16 amino acids. Trimming pared 1 base from V and 4 bases from J, leaving 13 bases between. CDR1 is SGHVS, CDR2 FNYEAQ, per germline.

The V and J genes are TRBV5-1 and TRBJ1-1; a weak D match, TRBD1 (6 bases). Germline CDR1 reads SGHRS; CDR2 reads YFSETQ. The CDR3 has 15 residues. V dropped 0 bases and J dropped 7 bases, with 16 bases sitting between them. The CDR3 here is CASSLGYGGLSEAFF. CDR3 DNA sequence: TGCGCCAGCAGCTTGGGTTACGGGGGGCTGAGTGAAGCTTTCTTT.

Worth noting for this clone: The junction and the germline gene differ at one end; a read error may be behind it. This chain uses TRBV13 with TRBJ1-5; D unclear. This CDR3 has 14 amino acids. The germline V gene has CDR1 PRHDT and CDR2 FYEKMQ (reference sequence). The CDR3 sequence: CASSLGVSDQPQHF. The CDR3 DNA sequence: TGTGCCAGCAGCTTAGGGGTTAGCGATCAGCCCCAGCATTTT.

This chain links TRBV9 with TRBJ2-3; 8 bases match TRBD2. With 6 bases clipped from V and 5 bases from J, the junction kept 8 bases outside the gene matches. This CDR3 is built from 14 residues. Per the germline V gene, CDR1 is SGDLS and CDR2 is YYNGEE. CDR3 sequence reads: CASKSSGGRDTQYF. Written as DNA, the CDR3 is TGTGCCAGCAAATCCAGCGGGGGAAGAGATACGCAGTATTTT.

About this clone: Germline and junction disagree at one end, which may indicate a read error. The rearrangement joins TRBV23-1 to TRBJ1-4; D possibly corresponds to TRBD1 (6 bases). TRBV23-1 is an ORF, with its function uncertain. CDR3 length: 16 residues. In DNA, the CDR3 is TGCGCCAGCAGTCAACACACAGGGATAACTAATGAAAAACCGTTTTTT. Encoded protein: CASSQHTGITNEKPFF.

The genes are TRBV11-3 and TRBJ2-5, with D tentatively TRBD1 (6 bases). CDR3 length equals 14 residues. V was cut by 3 bases and J by 2 bases, with 10 bases left in between. CDR1 is SGHNT and CDR2 is YENEEA in the germline V gene. CDR3 residues: CASSFDGTQETQYF. DNA of the CDR3: TGTGCCAGCAGCTTTGACGGGACACAAGAGACCCAGTACTTC.

The rearrangement uses TRBV19 and TRBJ2-5, with D possibly being TRBD2 (5 bases). The CDR3 sequence is 15 residues long. The V gene's germline CDR1 is LNHDA and CDR2 SQIVND (reference sequence). Trimming took 4 bases from V and 5 from J, leaving 17 bases between them. The CDR3 reads CASSTLRAGRETQYF. The CDR3 nucleotides are TGTGCCAGTAGTACCCTTAGGGCGGGCAGGGAGACCCAGTACTTC.

The chain carries TRBV5-1 and TRBJ2-1; D is possibly TRBD1 (5 bases). CDR1 and CDR2 from the germline V gene are SGHRS and YFSETQ. The CDR3 spans 15 residues. V was shortened by 4 bases and J by 0 bases, with 11 bases between the two germline ends. The CDR3 region has the DNA TGCGCCAGCAGCCTTTCAGGGCGCTCCTACAATGAGCAGTTCTTC. This sequence encodes CASSLSGRSYNEQFF.

The rearrangement links TRBV5-4 to TRBJ1-2; D is undetermined. Trimming pared 0 bases from V and 4 bases from J, leaving 13 bases between. The germline CDR1 and CDR2 sequences are SGHNT and YYREEE (reference sequence). The CDR3 covers 15 residues. In DNA, the CDR3 is TGTGCCAGCAGCTTGGATGTCCGCGGGTCCTATGGCTACACCTTC. Residues: CASSLDVRGSYGYTF.

The chain uses TRBV15 and TRBJ1-2; D uncertain. Germline V gene lookup returns CDR1 LNHNV and CDR2 YYDKDF (reference sequence). The CDR3 runs to 12 residues. With 3 bases removed from V and 4 bases from J, the gap between germline ends came to 6 bases. CDR3 sequence reads: CATSREFYGYTF. For the CDR3, the DNA is TGTGCCACCAGCAGGGAGTTCTATGGCTACACCTTC.

CDR3: CASSDGAYEQYF. DNA of the CDR3: TGCGCCAGCAGTGACGGGGCCTACGAGCAGTACTTC. The rearrangement links TRBV10-1 to TRBJ2-7, with D perhaps TRBD2 (5 bases). Trimming cost V 3 bases and J 2 bases, with 5 bases left between them. There are 12 residues in the CDR3. Germline V CDR1 and CDR2: WNHNN, SYGVQD (reference sequence).

For the CDR3, the DNA is TGTGCCAGCAGGGTGTCAGGGGGCCAAGAGACCCAGTACTTC. Its protein product is CASRVSGGQETQYF. The V gene is TRBV2, the J gene TRBJ2-5; 7 bases line up with TRBD1. The CDR3 covers 14 residues. Trimming took 6 bases from V and 1 from J; bases not matched to a gene: 5. The germline V gene encodes CDR1 SNHLY and CDR2 FYNNEI.

This chain joins TRBV27 and TRBJ2-1; the D is unclear. CDR1 and CDR2 from the germline V gene are MNHEY and SMNVEV (reference sequence). V shed 5 bases and J shed 7 bases, with 12 bases lying between them. This CDR3 region has 13 residues. The chain's CDR3 is CASSPRVANEQFF. DNA of the CDR3: TGTGCCAGCAGTCCCCGGGTTGCGAATGAGCAGTTCTTC.

The rearrangement joins TRBV28 to TRBJ1-5; 7 bases are shared with TRBD1. The germline V gene encodes CDR1 MDHEN and CDR2 SYDVKM. The CDR3 contains 13 residues. J was trimmed by 7 bases and V by 6 bases; bases with no gene match: 6. The CDR3 nucleotides read TGTGCCAGCAGGAGACAGGGCGGACAGCCCCAGCATTTT. Amino acids: CASRRQGGQPQHF.

The chain couples TRBV28 to TRBJ1-5; TRBD1 matches at 8 bases. CDR1 MDHEN and CDR2 SYDVKM come from the germline V gene. This CDR3 spans 15 amino acids. J gave up 4 bases and V 6 bases, and 8 bases lay outside the gene matches. CDR3 amino acids: CASRPQGAYNQPQHF. The CDR3 nucleotides read TGTGCCAGCAGACCCCAGGGGGCCTATAATCAGCCCCAGCATTTT.

The chain links TRBV2 to TRBJ2-1, with 8 bases that match TRBD2. The CDR3 is 15 residues long. The V gene end was trimmed by 7 bases and the J gene end by 6 bases; junction bases not matched to a gene: 11. The germline V gene encodes CDR1 SNHLY and CDR2 FYNNEI. In DNA, the CDR3 is TGTGCCAGCACCAGTAGCGGGAAACGAACCAATGAGCAGTTCTTC. Its protein is CASTSSGKRTNEQFF.

The gene calls are TRBV28 and TRBJ2-7; tentatively, D is TRBD1 (6 bases). The CDR3 is 12 residues long. V lost 6 bases, J lost 3 bases, and 9 bases lay in between. Germline V gene data show CDR1 as MDHEN and CDR2 as SYDVKM. The CDR3 nucleotides read TGTGCCAGCAGGACAGGTGTCTACGAGCAGTACTTC. Translating it yields CASRTGVYEQYF. The whole variable domain, remainder taken from reference TRBV28 and TRBJ2-7, is DVKVTQSSRYLVKRTGEKVFLECVQDMDHENMFWYRQDPGLGLRLIYFSYDVKMKEKGDIPEGYSVSREKKERFSLILESASTNQTSMYLCASRTGVYEQYFGPGTRLTVT.

This chain uses TRBV6-1 with TRBJ2-7; perhaps TRBD1 as D (6 bases). Between the trimmed V and J ends, which lost 10 bases and 0 bases, there was a span of 16 bases. The CDR3 extends over 14 amino acids. Germline CDR1 and CDR2: MNHNS and SASEGT. In DNA form, the CDR3 reads TGTGCCACCTCGGAAATCAGGGGCTCCTACGAGCAGTACTTC. The encoded protein is CATSEIRGSYEQYF.

V and J are TRBV4-1 and TRBJ1-6; 8 bases are a match to TRBD1. The CDR3 is 15 amino acids. Germline values: CDR1 MGHRA, CDR2 YSYEKL. V shed 4 bases, J shed 9 bases, and the junction held 8 bases outside the gene matches. For the CDR3, the DNA is TGCGCCAGCAGCCTGGGACAGGCAAACGGTTCACCCCTCCACTTT. Residues: CASSLGQANGSPLHF.

The chain carries TRBV6-1 and TRBJ1-2; no clear D gene. Germline V lookup: CDR1 MNHNS, CDR2 SASEGT. Trimming took off 2 bases at V and 7 bases at J, with 23 bases between the two ends. The CDR3 sequence is 17 residues long. The CDR3 region is CASSERGLLSVRGGYTF. The CDR3 DNA reads as TGTGCCAGCAGTGAAAGAGGCCTCTTGAGTGTACGGGGTGGCTACACCTTC.

The CDR3, as DNA: TGTGCCAGCAGTTTCGGGAATCAGCCCCAGCATTTT. Protein: CASSFGNQPQHF. The J gene is TRBJ1-5, the V gene TRBV27; no firm D call. Germline lookup yields CDR1 MNHEY and CDR2 SMNVEV (reference sequence). The CDR3 is 12 residues long. V lost 3 bases and J lost 4, with 4 bases in between.

The V gene is TRBV4-1, the J gene TRBJ1-5; perhaps TRBD1 as D (6 bases). The CDR3 consists of 16 residues. Trimming took 4 bases from V and 3 from J, leaving 16 bases between them. Germline V gene sequence: CDR1 MGHRA, CDR2 YSYEKL. The CDR3 region has the DNA TGCGCCAGCAGCCGCCTCATAGGGGGAAACAATCAGCCCCAGCATTTT. Translation: CASSRLIGGNNQPQHF.